This T cell receptor beta chain was captured in a study of CD8+ T cells in alopecia areata. The V gene's germline CDR1 is LNHDA and CDR2 SQIVND (reference sequence). The CDR3 has 12 amino acids. V lost 3 bases and J 1 base, leaving 3 bases between the germline ends. The authors extracted RNA and reverse transcribed it into cDNA as the sequencing template. The method was immunoSEQ multiplex PCR; TCRdb's version includes in-frame clones alone and lacks a portion of them. Here the sample spans about 30,000 clones, roughly 58% being singletons. The sample holds a few counts of this clone. Sequenced input: NKG2D-high CD8+ T cells sorted from blood. The TCR originated in a human donor with alopecia areata. The rearrangement joins TRBV19 to TRBJ1-1; D call uncertain. CDR3 coding DNA: TGTGCCAGTAGTATGTGGAACACTGAAGCTTTCTTT. This translates into CASSMWNTEAFF. Full variable domain (remainder filled in from reference TRBV19 and TRBJ1-1): DGGITQSPKYLFRKEGQNVTLSCEQNLNHDAMYWYRQDPGQGLRLIYYSQIVNDFQKGDIAEGYSVSREKKESFPLTVTSAQKNPTAFYLCASSMWNTEAFFGQGTRLTVV.